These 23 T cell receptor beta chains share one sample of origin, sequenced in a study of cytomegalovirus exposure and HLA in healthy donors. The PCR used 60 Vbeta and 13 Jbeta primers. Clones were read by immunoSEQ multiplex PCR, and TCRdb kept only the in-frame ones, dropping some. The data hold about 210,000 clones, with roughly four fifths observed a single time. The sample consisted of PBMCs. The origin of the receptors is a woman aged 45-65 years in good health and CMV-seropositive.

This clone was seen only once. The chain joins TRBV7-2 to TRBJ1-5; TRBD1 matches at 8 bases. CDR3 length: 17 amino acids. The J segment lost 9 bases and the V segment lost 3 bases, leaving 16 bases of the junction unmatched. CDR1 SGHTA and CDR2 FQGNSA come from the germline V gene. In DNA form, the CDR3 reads TGTGCCAGCAGCTTTGGGGGCGGGACAGGTCGGAGTAGGCCCCAGCATTTT. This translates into CASSFGGGTGRSRPQHF.

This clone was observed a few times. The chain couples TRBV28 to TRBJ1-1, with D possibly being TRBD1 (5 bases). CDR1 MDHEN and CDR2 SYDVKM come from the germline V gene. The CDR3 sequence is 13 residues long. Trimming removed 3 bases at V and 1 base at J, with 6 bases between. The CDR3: CASSLQGNTEAFF. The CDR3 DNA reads TGTGCCAGCAGTTTGCAGGGGAACACTGAAGCTTTCTTT.

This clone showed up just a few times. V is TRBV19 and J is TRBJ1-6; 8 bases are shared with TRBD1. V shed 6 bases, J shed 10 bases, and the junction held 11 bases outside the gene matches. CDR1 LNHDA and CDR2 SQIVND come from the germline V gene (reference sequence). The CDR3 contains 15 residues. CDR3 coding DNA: TGTGCCAGTAGAAGGACAGGGAGGTTTCACTCACCCCTCCACTTT. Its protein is CASRRTGRFHSPLHF.

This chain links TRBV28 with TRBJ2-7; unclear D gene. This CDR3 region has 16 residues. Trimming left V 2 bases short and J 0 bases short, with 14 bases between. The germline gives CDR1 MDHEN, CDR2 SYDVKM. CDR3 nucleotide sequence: TGTGCCAGCAGTTTAGCCGACGGAGTCACCTCCTACGAGCAGTACTTC. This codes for CASSLADGVTSYEQYF.

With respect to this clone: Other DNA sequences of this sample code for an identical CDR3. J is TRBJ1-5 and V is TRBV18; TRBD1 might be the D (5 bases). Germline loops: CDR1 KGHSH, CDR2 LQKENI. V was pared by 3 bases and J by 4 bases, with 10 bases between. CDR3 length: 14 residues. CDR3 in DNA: TGTGCCAGCTCACCTAGTGGGGGGAATCAGCCCCAGCATTTT. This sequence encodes CASSPSGGNQPQHF. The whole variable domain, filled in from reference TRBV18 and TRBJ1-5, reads NAGVMQNPRHLVRRRGQEARLRCSPMKGHSHVYWYRQLPEEGLKFMVYLQKENIIDESGMPKERFSAEFPKEGPSILRIQQVVRGDSAAYFCASSPSGGNQPQHFGDGTRLSIL.

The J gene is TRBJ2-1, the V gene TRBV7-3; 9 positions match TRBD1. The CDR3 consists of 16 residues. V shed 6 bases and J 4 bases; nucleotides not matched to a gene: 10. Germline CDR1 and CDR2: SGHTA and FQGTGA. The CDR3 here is CASSHSGTGLYNEQFF. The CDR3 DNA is TGTGCCAGCAGTCACTCAGGGACAGGGCTATACAATGAGCAGTTCTTC.

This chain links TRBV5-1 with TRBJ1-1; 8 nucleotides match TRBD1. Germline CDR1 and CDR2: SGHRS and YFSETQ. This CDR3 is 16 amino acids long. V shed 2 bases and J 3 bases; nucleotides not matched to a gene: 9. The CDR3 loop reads CASSFGPGGRDTEAFF. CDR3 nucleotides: TGCGCCAGCAGCTTTGGGCCAGGGGGCCGGGACACTGAAGCTTTCTTT.

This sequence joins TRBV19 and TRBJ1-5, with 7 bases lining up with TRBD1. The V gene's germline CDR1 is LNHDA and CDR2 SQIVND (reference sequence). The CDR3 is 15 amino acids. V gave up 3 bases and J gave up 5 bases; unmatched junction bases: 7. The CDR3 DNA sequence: TGTGCCAGTAGTATCGACAGGGTGATTGATCAGCCCCAGCATTTT. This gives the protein CASSIDRVIDQPQHF.

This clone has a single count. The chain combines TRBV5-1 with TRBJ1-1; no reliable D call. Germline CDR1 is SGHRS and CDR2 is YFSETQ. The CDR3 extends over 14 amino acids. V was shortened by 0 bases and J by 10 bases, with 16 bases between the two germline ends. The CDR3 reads CASSLVMGSQAAFF. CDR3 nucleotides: TGCGCCAGCAGCTTGGTAATGGGCTCCCAGGCAGCTTTCTTT.

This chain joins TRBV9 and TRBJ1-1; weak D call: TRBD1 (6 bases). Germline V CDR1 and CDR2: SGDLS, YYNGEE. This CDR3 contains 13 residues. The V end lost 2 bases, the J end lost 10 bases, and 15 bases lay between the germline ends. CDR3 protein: CASSVEGGRRAFF. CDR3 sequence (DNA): TGTGCCAGCAGCGTGGAGGGGGGGAGACGAGCTTTCTTT.

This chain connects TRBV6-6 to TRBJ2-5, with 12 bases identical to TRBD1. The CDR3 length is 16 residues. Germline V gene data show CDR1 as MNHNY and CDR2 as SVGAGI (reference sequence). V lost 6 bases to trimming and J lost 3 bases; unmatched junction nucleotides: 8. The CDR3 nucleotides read TGTGCCAGCAGCGAGGGACAGGGGGCGCGGGAAGAGACCCAGTACTTC. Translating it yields CASSEGQGAREETQYF.

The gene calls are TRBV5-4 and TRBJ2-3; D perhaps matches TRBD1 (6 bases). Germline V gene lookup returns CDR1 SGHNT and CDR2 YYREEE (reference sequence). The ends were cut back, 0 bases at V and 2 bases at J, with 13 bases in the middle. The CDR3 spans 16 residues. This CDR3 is CASSLGGYRDTDTQYF. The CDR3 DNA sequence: TGTGCCAGCAGCTTGGGCGGCTACAGGGACACAGATACGCAGTATTTT.

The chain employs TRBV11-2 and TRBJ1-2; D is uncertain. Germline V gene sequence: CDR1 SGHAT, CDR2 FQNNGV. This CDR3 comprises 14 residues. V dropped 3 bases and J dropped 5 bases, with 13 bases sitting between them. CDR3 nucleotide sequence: TGTGCCAGCAGCTTTGCGTTCCTACGATATGGCTACACCTTC. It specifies CASSFAFLRYGYTF.

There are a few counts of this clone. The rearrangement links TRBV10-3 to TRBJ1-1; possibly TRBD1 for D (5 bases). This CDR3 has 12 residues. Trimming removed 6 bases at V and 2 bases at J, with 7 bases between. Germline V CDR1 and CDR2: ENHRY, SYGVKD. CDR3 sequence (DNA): TGTGCCATCAGGGGGGGAAACACTGAAGCTTTCTTT. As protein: CAIRGGNTEAFF.

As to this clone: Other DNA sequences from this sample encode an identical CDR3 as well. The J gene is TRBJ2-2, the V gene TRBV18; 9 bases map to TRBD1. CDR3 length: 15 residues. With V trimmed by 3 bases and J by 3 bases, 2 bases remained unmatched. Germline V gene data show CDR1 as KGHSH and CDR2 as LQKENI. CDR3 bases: TGTGCCAGCTCACCCCGGACAGGGGACACCGGGGAGCTGTTTTTT. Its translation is CASSPRTGDTGELFF.

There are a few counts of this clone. The CDR3 loop is CASSVGTGSGNEQFF. The CDR3 DNA reads as TGTGCCAGCAGCGTCGGGACAGGATCGGGCAATGAGCAGTTCTTC. This chain links TRBV7-2 with TRBJ2-1; 8 nucleotides agree with TRBD1. Germline V CDR1 and CDR2: SGHTA, FQGNSA. The CDR3 spans 15 residues. V shed 5 bases, J shed 6 bases, and the junction held 9 bases outside the gene matches.

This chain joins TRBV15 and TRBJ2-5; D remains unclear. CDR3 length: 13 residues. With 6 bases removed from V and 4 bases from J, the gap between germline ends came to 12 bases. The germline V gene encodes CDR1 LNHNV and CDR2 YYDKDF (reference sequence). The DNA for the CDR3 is TGTGCCACCAGTCGGATCAGAGGAGAGACCCAGTACTTC. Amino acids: CATSRIRGETQYF.

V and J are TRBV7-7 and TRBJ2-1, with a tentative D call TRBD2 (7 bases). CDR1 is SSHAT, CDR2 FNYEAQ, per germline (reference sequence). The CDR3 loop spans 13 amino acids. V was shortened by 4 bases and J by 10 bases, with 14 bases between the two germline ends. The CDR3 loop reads CASSWGGAREQFF. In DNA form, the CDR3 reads TGTGCCAGCAGCTGGGGGGGGGCACGGGAGCAGTTCTTC.

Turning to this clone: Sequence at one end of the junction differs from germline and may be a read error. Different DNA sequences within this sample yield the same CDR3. CDR3 in amino acids: CASSPILRGGNTEAFF. In DNA, the CDR3 is TGTGCCAGCTCACCAATCCTCCGGGGGGGGAACACTGAGGCTTTCTTT. The chain uses TRBV18 and TRBJ1-1, with D possibly TRBD1 on 5 matching bases. The CDR3 is 16 residues long. Germline V gene sequence: CDR1 KGHSH, CDR2 LQKENI.

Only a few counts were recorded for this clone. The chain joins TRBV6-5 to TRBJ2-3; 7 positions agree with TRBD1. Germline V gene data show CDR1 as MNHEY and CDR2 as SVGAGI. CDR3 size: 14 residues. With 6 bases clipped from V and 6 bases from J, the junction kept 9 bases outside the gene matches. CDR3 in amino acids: CASSPRTGRDTQYF. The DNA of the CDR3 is TGTGCCAGCAGCCCCCGGACAGGTCGGGATACGCAGTATTTT.

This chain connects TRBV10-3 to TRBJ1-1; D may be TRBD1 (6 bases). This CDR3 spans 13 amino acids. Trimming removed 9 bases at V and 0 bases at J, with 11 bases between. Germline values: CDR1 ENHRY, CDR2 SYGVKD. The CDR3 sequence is CAIRQDLNTEAFF. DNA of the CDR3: TGTGCCATACGACAGGACCTGAACACTGAAGCTTTCTTT.

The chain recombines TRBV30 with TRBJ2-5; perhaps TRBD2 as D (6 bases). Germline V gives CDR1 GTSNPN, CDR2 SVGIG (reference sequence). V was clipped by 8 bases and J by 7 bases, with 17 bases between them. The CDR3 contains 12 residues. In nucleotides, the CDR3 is TGTGCCCGGGGGAGTGTGTGGGGGACCCAGTACTTC. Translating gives CARGSVWGTQYF.

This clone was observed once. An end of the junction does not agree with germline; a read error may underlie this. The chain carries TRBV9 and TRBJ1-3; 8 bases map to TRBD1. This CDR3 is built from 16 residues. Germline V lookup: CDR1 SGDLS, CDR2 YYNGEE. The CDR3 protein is CASSVTGQVAGSTIYF. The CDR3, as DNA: TGTGCCAGCAGCGTCACGGGACAGGTGGCTGGAAGCACCATATATTTT.